Following are 29 T cell receptor beta chains from one sample sequenced in a study of blood T cell repertoires in COVID-19. Clones were sequenced by immunoSEQ multiplex PCR, and TCRdb holds only the in-frame ones, with some missing. The sample lists about 300,000 clones; roughly 89% were seen once. Sequenced material: PBMCs or T cells enriched from blood (not recorded which). These receptor sequences come from a woman between 50 and 59 years old who had been exposed to COVID-19.

Only one count was recorded for this clone. The chain combines TRBV6-1 with TRBJ1-5, with D uncertain. The length of the CDR3 is 15 residues. Germline V gene lookup returns CDR1 MNHNS and CDR2 SASEGT. With 3 bases removed from V and 4 bases from J, the gap between germline ends came to 13 bases. The CDR3 here is CASSESGPNNQPQHF. CDR3 DNA sequence: TGTGCCAGCAGTGAGTCAGGCCCCAATAATCAGCCCCAGCATTTT.

The V call is TRBV30, the J call TRBJ2-7, with 8 bases fitting TRBD1. The CDR3 sequence is 14 residues long. Germline assignment: CDR1 GTSNPN and CDR2 SVGIG (reference sequence). The CDR3 is CAASGQGAFSEQYF. The CDR3 coding sequence is TGTGCAGCCTCGGGGCAGGGGGCGTTCTCCGAGCAGTACTTC.

This clone appeared once. The same CDR3 also results from other DNA sequences found in this sample. This rearrangement joins TRBV19 to TRBJ1-5; 11 bases align to TRBD1. V was clipped by 5 bases and J by 2 bases; unmatched bases: 5. The CDR3 runs 16 residues. The V gene's germline CDR1 is LNHDA and CDR2 SQIVND (reference sequence). CDR3 DNA sequence: TGTGCCAGTAGTGCCGGGACAGGGGGTGGCAATCAGCCCCAGCATTTT. It is translated as CASSAGTGGGNQPQHF. Together with reference TRBV19 and TRBJ1-5, the CDR3 gives the full variable domain: DGGITQSPKYLFRKEGQNVTLSCEQNLNHDAMYWYRQDPGQGLRLIYYSQIVNDFQKGDIAEGYSVSREKKESFPLTVTSAQKNPTAFYLCASSAGTGGGNQPQHFGDGTRLSIL.

The chain has TRBV7-2 and TRBJ2-7; 10 nucleotides match TRBD1. The junction had 3 bases not matched to a gene; V was cut back by 5 bases and J by 2 bases. Germline values: CDR1 SGHTA, CDR2 FQGNSA. The CDR3 runs 14 residues. CDR3 region: CASSRDRGAYEQYF. The CDR3, as DNA: TGTGCCAGCAGCAGGGACAGGGGAGCCTACGAGCAGTACTTC.

The gene calls are TRBV28 and TRBJ2-7; 10 nucleotides line up with TRBD2. CDR1 is MDHEN, CDR2 SYDVKM, per germline. The CDR3 is 16 residues long. V lost 6 bases, J lost 2 bases, and 10 bases stayed unmatched. CDR3: CASRATPSGGPYEQYF. The CDR3 DNA follows: TGTGCCAGCAGGGCTACACCTAGCGGGGGACCCTACGAGCAGTACTTC.

The J gene is TRBJ2-2, the V gene TRBV19; TRBD2 matches at 7 bases. J was trimmed by 2 bases and V by 3 bases; bases with no gene match: 6. This CDR3 is built from 16 residues. Germline-derived CDR1 and CDR2 are LNHDA and SQIVND (reference sequence). The CDR3 loop is CASSMSGGLNTGELFF. DNA for the CDR3: TGTGCCAGTAGTATGTCCGGGGGACTAAACACCGGGGAGCTGTTTTTT. Supplemented by reference TRBV19 and TRBJ2-2, the full variable domain reads DGGITQSPKYLFRKEGQNVTLSCEQNLNHDAMYWYRQDPGQGLRLIYYSQIVNDFQKGDIAEGYSVSREKKESFPLTVTSAQKNPTAFYLCASSMSGGLNTGELFFGEGSRLTVL.

The chain has TRBV14 and TRBJ2-5; TRBD1 matches 7 bases. J lost 2 bases, V lost 3 bases, and 9 bases had no gene match. The germline V gene encodes CDR1 SGHDN and CDR2 FVKESK. CDR3 length equals 16 residues. Written as DNA, the CDR3 is TGTGCCAGCAGCCAGCGGACAGGTTGGGATCAAGAGACCCAGTACTTC. This sequence encodes CASSQRTGWDQETQYF.

The chain is built from TRBV28 and TRBJ2-7, with 10 nucleotides matching TRBD1. The junction had 7 bases not matched to a gene; V was cut back by 5 bases and J by 3 bases. The length of the CDR3 is 15 residues. The germline gives CDR1 MDHEN, CDR2 SYDVKM. The CDR3 DNA reads as TGTGCCAGCAGTCTTTCCGGGACAGGGGACTACGAGCAGTACTTC. Translation gives CASSLSGTGDYEQYF. The variable domain in full, with the rest retrieved from reference TRBV28 and TRBJ2-7, is DVKVTQSSRYLVKRTGEKVFLECVQDMDHENMFWYRQDPGLGLRLIYFSYDVKMKEKGDIPEGYSVSREKKERFSLILESASTNQTSMYLCASSLSGTGDYEQYFGPGTRLTVT.

The chain is built from TRBV7-2 and TRBJ1-6; D might be TRBD1 (5 bases). V was shortened by 5 bases and J by 9 bases, with 17 bases between the two germline ends. There are 15 residues in the CDR3. Germline assignment: CDR1 SGHTA and CDR2 FQGNSA. The CDR3: CASSPNQGWGSPLHF. The CDR3 DNA reads TGTGCCAGCAGCCCTAACCAGGGTTGGGGTTCACCCCTCCACTTT.

This rearrangement joins TRBV20-1 to TRBJ1-2; D is unresolved. Trimming removed 6 bases at V and 10 bases at J, with 15 bases between. This CDR3 spans 11 amino acids. Germline V lookup: CDR1 DFQATT, CDR2 SNEGSKA (reference sequence). The CDR3 nucleotides are TGCAGTGCCATCCCCATGGAGCACTACACCTTC. This codes for CSAIPMEHYTF.

The chain carries TRBV29-1 and TRBJ1-2; 8 bases map to TRBD1. This CDR3 contains 13 residues. CDR1 and CDR2 (germline): SQVTM, ANQGSEA. Unmatched junction bases numbered 7, after V lost 4 bases and J lost 6 bases. CDR3 sequence reads: CSVVGTGKDGYTF. The CDR3 coding sequence is TGCAGCGTTGTTGGGACAGGAAAAGATGGCTACACCTTC.

CDR3 region: CASSQGQGLNEKLFF. The CDR3 DNA is TGCGCCAGCAGCCAAGGACAGGGGCTTAATGAAAAACTGTTTTTT. V and J are TRBV5-1 and TRBJ1-4; 9 bases fit TRBD1. The V segment lost 4 bases and the J segment 4 bases; nucleotides outside the gene matches: 5. Germline lookup yields CDR1 SGHRS and CDR2 YFSETQ. There are 15 residues in the CDR3.

V usage is TRBV30 and J usage is TRBJ1-1; 8 nucleotides match TRBD1. The CDR3 totals 15 residues. With 3 bases clipped from V and 8 bases from J, the junction kept 14 bases outside the gene matches. Germline CDR1 and CDR2: GTSNPN and SVGIG (reference sequence). The CDR3, as DNA: TGTGCCTGGAGGAGCCCTAAGGGACAGGCAAAAGAAGCTTTCTTT. It translates to CAWRSPKGQAKEAFF.

V usage is TRBV7-9 and J usage is TRBJ1-5; tentative D call: TRBD1 (5 bases). Germline assignment: CDR1 SEHNR and CDR2 FQNEAQ (reference sequence). The CDR3 is made up of 14 amino acids. The germline V and J ends were trimmed by 6 bases and 5 bases, with 14 bases remaining between them. For the CDR3, the DNA is TGTGCCAGCAGTCGGATAGAAGGGGATCAGCCCCAGCATTTT. Encoded protein: CASSRIEGDQPQHF.

This rearrangement joins TRBV19 to TRBJ2-7; TRBD2 matches 8 bases. This CDR3 contains 15 residues. Germline V gene sequence: CDR1 LNHDA, CDR2 SQIVND (reference sequence). The V and J ends lost 5 bases and 6 bases, in that order; junction bases with no gene match: 12. CDR3 coding DNA: TGTGCCAGTAGTGGAGGGGGACTAGATCTCTTCGAGCAGTACTTC. Translation gives CASSGGGLDLFEQYF.

The V and J genes are TRBV4-1 and TRBJ2-3, with D possibly being TRBD2 (7 bases). There are 16 residues in the CDR3. Germline loops: CDR1 MGHRA, CDR2 YSYEKL. Deletions cut 6 bases from V and 0 bases from J, with 16 bases between. In nucleotides, the CDR3 is TGCGCCAGCAGGCGGATAGGGGGGGGAAGCACAGATACGCAGTATTTT. It codes for CASRRIGGGSTDTQYF.

V and J are TRBV5-1 and TRBJ2-3; D not certain. CDR1 and CDR2 from the germline V gene are SGHRS and YFSETQ. Deletions cut 3 bases from V and 2 bases from J, with 10 bases between. The length of the CDR3 is 14 residues. Here the CDR3 DNA reads TGCGCCAGCAGCTCTGGGCTGCACACAGATACGCAGTATTTT. It yields the protein CASSSGLHTDTQYF.

V and J are TRBV5-1 and TRBJ2-5; the match to TRBD1 covers 8 bases. J gave up 6 bases and V 4 bases, and 8 bases lay outside the gene matches. The germline CDR1 and CDR2 sequences are SGHRS and YFSETQ. The CDR3 totals 14 residues. The CDR3 DNA is TGCGCCAGCAGCGTACAGGGGGAGTTTCAGACCCAGTACTTC. This gives the protein CASSVQGEFQTQYF. The complete variable domain, with remaining parts taken from reference TRBV5-1 and TRBJ2-5, reads KAGVTQTPRYLIKTRGQQVTLSCSPISGHRSVSWYQQTPGQGLQFLFEYFSETQRNKGNFPGRFSGRQFSNSRSEMNVSTLELGDSALYLCASSVQGEFQTQYFGPGTRLLVL.

The CDR3 loop reads CASSEFGVTGGEKLFF. The CDR3 DNA sequence: TGTGCCAGCAGTGAATTTGGAGTAACCGGGGGGGAAAAACTGTTTTTT. The rearrangement uses TRBV6-1 and TRBJ1-4, with D possibly matching TRBD1 (5 bases). V was shortened by 2 bases and J by 8 bases, with 18 bases between the two germline ends. Per germline, CDR1 MNHNS and CDR2 SASEGT. The CDR3 length is 16 residues.

The genes are TRBV19 and TRBJ2-2; D may be TRBD2 (6 bases). Germline CDR1 is LNHDA and CDR2 is SQIVND (reference sequence). This CDR3 is built from 13 residues. Trimming took off 2 bases at V and 8 bases at J, with 9 bases between the two ends. CDR3 DNA sequence: TGTGCCAGTAGTATAACTAGCCTAGGGGAGCTGTTTTTT. The encoded protein is CASSITSLGELFF.

The chain employs TRBV3-1 (or the pseudogene TRBV3-2) and TRBJ1-6; 10 nucleotides agree with TRBD1. V dropped 3 bases and J dropped 8; count of bases not matched to a gene: 4. In germline, CDR1 is LGHDT, CDR2 YNNKEL (reference sequence). The CDR3 contains 15 residues. The CDR3 region is CASSQTGGTDSPLHF. The CDR3 region has the DNA TGTGCCAGCAGCCAGACAGGGGGCACCGATTCACCCCTCCACTTT.

The CDR3 loop is CASSQEPAGEQFF. The CDR3 region has the DNA TGTGCCAGCAGCCAAGAGCCTGCAGGTGAGCAGTTCTTC. This chain uses TRBV4-2 with TRBJ2-1; no clear D. The CDR3 runs to 13 residues. The germline CDR1 and CDR2 sequences are LGHNA and YNFKEQ. V lost 0 bases to trimming and J lost 9 bases, with 9 bases between them.

CDR3 coding DNA: TGTGCCAGCAGTCCCAGGGGGTGGTGGACGTACGAGCAGTACTTC. Translated: CASSPRGWWTYEQYF. This chain joins TRBV28 and TRBJ2-7; the match to TRBD1 covers 7 bases. Germline CDR1 MDHEN, CDR2 SYDVKM. This CDR3 is 15 amino acids long. The V segment lost 5 bases and the J segment 4 bases; nucleotides outside the gene matches: 11.

The gene calls are TRBV28 and TRBJ2-4; maybe TRBD1 (6 bases). Trimming left V 7 bases short and J 8 bases short, with 21 bases between. This CDR3 spans 15 amino acids. Germline values: CDR1 MDHEN, CDR2 SYDVKM. The CDR3 loop reads CASKEGVASGDIQYF. Here the CDR3 DNA reads TGTGCCAGCAAAGAGGGCGTGGCCTCAGGGGACATTCAGTACTTC. Variable domain in full (rest from reference TRBV28 and TRBJ2-4): DVKVTQSSRYLVKRTGEKVFLECVQDMDHENMFWYRQDPGLGLRLIYFSYDVKMKEKGDIPEGYSVSREKKERFSLILESASTNQTSMYLCASKEGVASGDIQYFGAGTRLSVL.

This chain uses TRBV27 with TRBJ2-7; TRBD2 aligns across 7 bases. The CDR3 consists of 14 residues. Losses at the gene ends were 5 bases for V and 3 bases for J; bases not matched to a gene: 7. CDR1 is MNHEY, CDR2 SMNVEV, per germline (reference sequence). The CDR3 region is CASSPARGVYEQYF. CDR3 DNA sequence: TGTGCCAGCAGTCCCGCCCGGGGGGTCTACGAGCAGTACTTC.

The chain combines TRBV27 with TRBJ1-2, with 9 positions matching TRBD1. The CDR3 sequence is 12 residues long. CDR1 is MNHEY and CDR2 is SMNVEV in the germline V gene (reference sequence). Trimming cost V 6 bases and J 8 bases; bases outside gene matches: 4. This chain's CDR3 is CASSRQGGGYTF. The CDR3 DNA follows: TGTGCCAGCAGCCGACAGGGGGGGGGCTACACCTTC.

The chain carries TRBV11-2 and TRBJ2-7; 9 nucleotides agree with TRBD2. From germline, CDR1 is SGHAT and CDR2 FQNNGV. This CDR3 has 16 amino acids. V shed 4 bases and J 1 base; nucleotides not matched to a gene: 8. The CDR3 DNA reads TGTGCCAGCAGCTCGCGACTAGCGGCCCGTTCCTACGAGCAGTACTTC. Protein: CASSSRLAARSYEQYF. Using reference TRBV11-2 and TRBJ2-7 for the parts outside the CDR3, the full variable domain is EAGVAQSPRYKIIEKRQSVAFWCNPISGHATLYWYQQILGQGPKLLIQFQNNGVVDDSQLPKDRFSAERLKGVDSTLKIQPAKLEDSAVYLCASSSRLAARSYEQYFGPGTRLTVT.

A note on this clone: A read error may produce the germline difference seen at one junction end. The genes are TRBV3-1 (or the pseudogene TRBV3-2) and TRBJ1-4; 10 bases match TRBD1. The CDR3 length is 15 residues. In germline, CDR1 is LGHDT, CDR2 YNNKEL (reference sequence). This CDR3 reads CASSPDRGPNEKLFF. The CDR3 nucleotides are TGTGCCAGCAGCCCCGACAGGGGGCCTAACGAAAAACTGTTTTTT.

This clone was seen more than once but under ten times. This chain links TRBV15 with TRBJ1-6; D remains unclear. CDR3 length equals 18 residues. The V gene's germline CDR1 is LNHNV and CDR2 YYDKDF (reference sequence). V dropped 1 base and J dropped 0 bases, with 13 bases sitting between them. The CDR3 sequence: CATSRAPSPGSYNSPLHF. The CDR3 nucleotides read TGTGCCACCAGCAGAGCCCCCTCCCCGGGCTCCTATAATTCACCCCTCCACTTT.